This T cell receptor beta chain derives from a study of blood T cell repertoires in COVID-19. Method: immunoSEQ multiplex PCR; TCRdb's copy keeps in-frame clones and lacks some. Here the sample spans around 200,000 clones, roughly nine tenths being singletons. Participants spanned ages about 18 to 100 years and resided in about 25 US areas. This TCR was recovered from a woman between 50 and 59 years old in a cohort exposed to, infected with or recovered from COVID-19 (not recorded which). The sequenced material came from PBMCs or T cells enriched from blood (not recorded which).

CDR3 nucleotides: TGTGCCAGCAGTTACGCGTACCTCAATGAGCAGTTCTTC. Translating gives CASSYAYLNEQFF. V is TRBV6-5 and J is TRBJ2-1; D not certain. CDR3 length: 13 residues. The V gene's germline CDR1 is MNHEY and CDR2 SVGAGI. V was cut by 2 bases and J by 6 bases, with 8 bases left in between.